This TCR beta chain is drawn from a study of cytotoxic CD8 clonotypes in ibrutinib-treated CLL. Across the study: Mean values per sample were around 250,000 productive templates and 94,082 productive rearrangements. General study findings and limits: Clonotypes that were public were uncommon, and they contracted or stayed stable on treatment.

About this clone: Antigen: not known.

This CDR3 spans 15 amino acids. The V end lost 2 bases, the J end lost 1 base, and 10 bases lay between the germline ends. Per the germline V gene, CDR1 is MDHEN and CDR2 is SYDVKM. Profiling relied on immunoSEQ multiplex PCR, and the TCRdb table lists in-frame clones only, not all of them. The sample lists around 130,000 clones, roughly 84% occurring once. The sequences come from PBMCs, collected after 24 months of ibrutinib treatment. V and J are TRBV28 and TRBJ2-3; perhaps D is TRBD1 or TRBD2 (6 bases each). This clonotype was sampled from a human donor with chronic lymphocytic leukemia. For the CDR3, the DNA is TGTGCCAGCAGTTTACGGGGGCCCCGCACAGATACGCAGTATTTT. Translation: CASSLRGPRTDTQYF.